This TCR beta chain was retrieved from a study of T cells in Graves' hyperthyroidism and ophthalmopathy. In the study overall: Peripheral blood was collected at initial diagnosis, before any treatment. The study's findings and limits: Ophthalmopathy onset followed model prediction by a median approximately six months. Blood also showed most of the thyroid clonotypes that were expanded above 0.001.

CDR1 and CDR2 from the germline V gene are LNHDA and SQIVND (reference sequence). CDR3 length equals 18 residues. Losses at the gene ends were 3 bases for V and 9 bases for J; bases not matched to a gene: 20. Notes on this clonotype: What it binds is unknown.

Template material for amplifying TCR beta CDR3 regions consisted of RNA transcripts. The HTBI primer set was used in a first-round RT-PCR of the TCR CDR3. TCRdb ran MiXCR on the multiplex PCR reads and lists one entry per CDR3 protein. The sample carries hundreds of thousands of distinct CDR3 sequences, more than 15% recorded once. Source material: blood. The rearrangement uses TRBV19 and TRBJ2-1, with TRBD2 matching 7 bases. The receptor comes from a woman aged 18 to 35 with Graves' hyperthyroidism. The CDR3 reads CASSIGSSSGSPLGEQFF. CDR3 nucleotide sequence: TGTGCCAGTAGTATCGGATCCTCTAGCGGTAGCCCCCTCGGTGAGCAGTTCTTC.